These 21 T cell receptor beta chains originate from one sample sequenced in a study of Ad26.COV2.S vaccination and SARS-CoV-2 variants. Measured with immunoSEQ multiplex PCR; TCRdb has only the in-frame clones, and not every one. The data show about 350,000 clones, around 89% seen once. Indicated treatment: approximately 18 received Ad26.COV2.S at low or high dose, single or two shots; 5 received placebo; per-sample allocation not given. Material that was analyzed had been drawn on day 63 after the first vaccine or placebo injection. The sample in question was peripheral blood, obtained in a trial of Ad26.COV2.S vaccine versus placebo. The receptor source for this set is a person between 18 and 65 years old who received the Ad26.COV2.S COVID-19 vaccine or a placebo.

The chain carries TRBV10-1 and TRBJ2-7; TRBD1 aligns across 8 bases. There are 14 residues in the CDR3. CDR1 WNHNN and CDR2 SYGVQD come from the germline V gene (reference sequence). Losses at the gene ends were 10 bases for V and 3 bases for J; bases not matched to a gene: 11. The CDR3 region is CATAPGTGGYEQYF. In DNA, the CDR3 is TGCGCCACCGCCCCCGGGACAGGTGGCTACGAGCAGTACTTC.

The genes are TRBV2 and TRBJ1-1, with 7 nucleotides matching TRBD1. CDR3 length: 13 amino acids. Trimming took 5 bases from V and 8 from J; bases not matched to a gene: 8. Germline V gives CDR1 SNHLY, CDR2 FYNNEI. CDR3 amino acids: CASSTIRTGEAFF. DNA for the CDR3: TGTGCCAGCAGTACTATTAGGACAGGAGAAGCTTTCTTT.

This clone was seen a handful of times. The chain is built from TRBV2 and TRBJ1-1; D uncertain. The CDR3 loop spans 12 amino acids. V was trimmed by 5 bases and J by 0 bases, leaving 4 bases between them. Germline-derived CDR1 and CDR2 are SNHLY and FYNNEI. CDR3 bases: TGTGCCAGCAGTTTAATGAACACTGAAGCTTTCTTT. Its protein is CASSLMNTEAFF.

The rearrangement uses TRBV4-3 and TRBJ2-3, with D perhaps TRBD1 or TRBD2 (5 bases each). The CDR3 spans 16 residues. Germline values: CDR1 LGHNA, CDR2 YSLEER. Trimming took off 4 bases at V and 1 base at J, with 15 bases between the two ends. The CDR3 DNA reads TGCGCCAGCAGCCCCCTTGGGGGAGTGGGCACAGATACGCAGTATTTT. Amino acid sequence: CASSPLGGVGTDTQYF.

The V and J genes are TRBV6-5 and TRBJ1-2; D is unresolved. The CDR3 totals 13 residues. Germline V gene data show CDR1 as MNHEY and CDR2 as SVGAGI. The V and J ends lost 7 bases and 8 bases respectively, with 17 bases between them. CDR3 protein: CASTMGGVIGYTF. In DNA, the CDR3 is TGTGCCAGCACCATGGGAGGAGTGATAGGCTACACCTTC.

The rearrangement uses TRBV27 and TRBJ2-3, with D perhaps matching TRBD1 (5 bases). This CDR3 has 14 residues. V lost 3 bases and J lost 10, with 17 bases in between. The germline V gene encodes CDR1 MNHEY and CDR2 SMNVEV (reference sequence). CDR3 coding DNA: TGTGCCAGCAGTTTTGGGGCCTCGCCTTGGGCGCAGTATTTT. It translates to CASSFGASPWAQYF.

V usage is TRBV19 and J usage is TRBJ2-2; 12 nucleotides align to TRBD2. This CDR3 has 15 amino acids. After removal of 7 bases from V and 4 bases from J, the junction contained 4 bases not matched to a gene. Germline CDR1 is LNHDA and CDR2 is SQIVND (reference sequence). The CDR3 region is CASKLAGGGTGELFF. CDR3 DNA: TGTGCCAGTAAACTAGCGGGAGGTGGCACCGGGGAGCTGTTTTTT.

The chain uses TRBV9 and TRBJ2-3, with TRBD2 matching 8 bases. Germline V gene sequence: CDR1 SGDLS, CDR2 YYNGEE. The CDR3 length is 18 residues. The ends lost 1 base at V and 1 base at J; junction bases unmatched: 11. For the CDR3, the DNA is TGTGCCAGCAGCGTAACCGTCCGGGGGCGGGGGGGCACAGATACGCAGTATTTT. Translated, it gives CASSVTVRGRGGTDTQYF.

The rearrangement joins TRBV5-1 to TRBJ1-2; 11 bases align to TRBD1. V was pared by 3 bases and J by 7 bases, with 5 bases of the junction left unmatched. The CDR3 has 14 amino acids. Looked up from germline, CDR1 is SGHRS and CDR2 is YFSETQ. The CDR3 DNA is TGCGCCAGCAGCTACGGACAGGGGGCAGGTGGCTACACCTTC. As protein: CASSYGQGAGGYTF.

The CDR3 reads CSVADRGYGYTF. CDR3 in DNA: TGCAGCGTTGCTGACAGGGGGTATGGCTACACCTTC. The chain combines TRBV29-1 with TRBJ1-2; TRBD1 matches at 9 bases. Looked up from germline, CDR1 is SQVTM and CDR2 is ANQGSEA. J gave up 5 bases and V 4 bases, and 2 bases lay outside the gene matches. This CDR3 has 12 residues.

This chain uses TRBV6-5 with TRBJ2-3; D may be TRBD2 (6 bases). With 10 bases removed from V and 4 bases from J, the gap between germline ends came to 18 bases. Germline CDR1 MNHEY, CDR2 SVGAGI. There are 14 residues in the CDR3. The CDR3 nucleotides read TGTGCCACCATAGGTTGGGGGGTGGCAGATACGCAGTATTTT. Translated: CATIGWGVADTQYF.

The chain joins TRBV27 to TRBJ2-5; D not certain. Germline CDR1 MNHEY, CDR2 SMNVEV (reference sequence). The CDR3 sequence is 14 residues long. Trimming pared 5 bases from V and 2 bases from J, leaving 12 bases between. The CDR3 loop is CASSNIRRQETQYF. CDR3 in DNA: TGTGCCAGCAGTAATATCAGACGGCAAGAGACCCAGTACTTC.

This clone appeared a single time. The chain uses TRBV6-5 and TRBJ2-2; D might be TRBD1 (6 bases). V was trimmed by 4 bases and J by 6 bases, leaving 6 bases between them. CDR3 length: 12 residues. Germline V gives CDR1 MNHEY, CDR2 SVGAGI. CDR3 DNA: TGTGCCAGCAGTTCAGGGGCCGGGGAGCTGTTTTTT. Amino acid sequence: CASSSGAGELFF.

V and J are TRBV19 and TRBJ2-7, with TRBD2 matching 7 bases. In germline, CDR1 is LNHDA, CDR2 SQIVND (reference sequence). There are 15 residues in the CDR3. V lost 5 bases and J lost 7; bases outside the gene matches: 14. The CDR3 coding sequence is TGTGCCAGTAGTCCAGCTAGCGGAGGACAAACAGAGCAGTACTTC. Protein product: CASSPASGGQTEQYF.

The J gene is TRBJ2-1, the V gene TRBV24-1, with D hard to call. CDR3 size: 13 residues. The ends were cut back, 2 bases at V and 7 bases at J, with 8 bases in the middle. Germline V gives CDR1 KGHDR, CDR2 SFDVKD. CDR3: CATSDSTINEQFF. CDR3 coding DNA: TGTGCCACCAGTGATTCTACTATTAATGAGCAGTTCTTC.

This chain links TRBV14 with TRBJ1-1; 8 bases are a match to TRBD1. Germline V gene lookup returns CDR1 SGHDN and CDR2 FVKESK. The length of the CDR3 is 15 residues. The junction had 9 bases not matched to a gene; V was cut back by 5 bases and J by 4 bases. Here the CDR3 DNA reads TGTGCCAGCAGCACCCTGACAGGGGTCGGCACTGAAGCTTTCTTT. It yields the protein CASSTLTGVGTEAFF. Filled out from reference TRBV14 and TRBJ1-1, the complete variable domain reads EAGVTQFPSHSVIEKGQTVTLRCDPISGHDNLYWYRRVMGKEIKFLLHFVKESKQDESGMPNNRFLAERTGGTYSTLKVQPAELEDSGVYFCASSTLTGVGTEAFFGQGTRLTVV.

The V and J genes are TRBV6-5 and TRBJ1-1; D may be TRBD1 (5 bases). CDR3 length: 14 residues. Trimming shortened V by 6 bases and J by 3 bases, and 14 bases separated the two germline ends. In germline, CDR1 is MNHEY, CDR2 SVGAGI. CDR3 loop: CASRRGSLDTEAFF. CDR3 bases: TGTGCCAGCAGGCGGGGGAGCCTGGACACTGAAGCTTTCTTT.

In this sample, this clone turned up a few times. This CDR3 reads CASGQGYEQYF. CDR3 coding DNA: TGTGCCAGCGGGCAGGGATACGAGCAGTACTTC. The genes are TRBV11-1 and TRBJ2-7; possible D gene TRBD1, 5 bases. The germline gives CDR1 SGHAT, CDR2 FQDESV (reference sequence). V was cut by 8 bases and J by 4 bases, with 9 bases left in between. The CDR3 sequence is 11 residues long. The whole variable domain, remainder taken from reference TRBV11-1 and TRBJ2-7, is EAEVAQSPRYKITEKSQAVAFWCDPISGHATLYWYRQILGQGPELLVQFQDESVVDDSQLPKDRFSAERLKGVDSTLKIQPAELGDSAMYLCASGQGYEQYFGPGTRLTVT.

V gene TRBV6-6 combines with J gene TRBJ1-1; 7 bases fit TRBD1. From germline, CDR1 is MNHNY and CDR2 SVGAGI (reference sequence). V shed 2 bases, J shed 5 bases, and the junction held 8 bases outside the gene matches. CDR3 size: 15 residues. CDR3 loop: CASSYVTGRLTEAFF. The CDR3 bases are TGTGCCAGCAGTTACGTGACAGGGCGTCTGACTGAAGCTTTCTTT.

This clone was picked up many times. The rearrangement uses TRBV9 and TRBJ1-2; D uncertain. Between the trimmed V and J ends, which lost 2 bases and 6 bases, there was a span of 14 bases. The CDR3 length is 14 residues. Germline CDR1 reads SGDLS; CDR2 reads YYNGEE. The CDR3 loop is CASSVSQGRDGYTF. CDR3 DNA: TGTGCCAGCAGCGTGTCACAAGGTCGCGATGGCTACACCTTC.

The rearrangement links TRBV30 to TRBJ2-1, with 9 bases identical to TRBD2. The CDR3 has 14 residues. The junction had 11 bases not matched to a gene; V was cut back by 5 bases and J by 9 bases. CDR1 and CDR2 (germline): GTSNPN, SVGIG (reference sequence). CDR3 in amino acids: CAWAGGLAIAEQFF. CDR3 DNA: TGTGCCTGGGCTGGGGGACTAGCAATAGCTGAGCAGTTCTTC.